This record concerns one T cell receptor (beta chain) sequence. Repertoires were generated with immunoSEQ multiplex PCR, while TCRdb's copy carries only in-frame clones and drops some. The table records roughly 140,000 clones, about nine tenths of them present only once. These data are taken from a study of CD4+ T cells in melanoma. The CDR3 covers 12 residues. The germline gives CDR1 SGHRS, CDR2 YFSETQ. V lost 5 bases and J lost 7, with 12 bases in between. This receptor was obtained from a human donor with melanoma. The gene calls are TRBV5-1 and TRBJ2-5; D uncertain. CDR3 region: CASSLDGATQYF. CDR3 bases: TGCGCCAGCAGTCTAGACGGTGCGACCCAGTACTTC.